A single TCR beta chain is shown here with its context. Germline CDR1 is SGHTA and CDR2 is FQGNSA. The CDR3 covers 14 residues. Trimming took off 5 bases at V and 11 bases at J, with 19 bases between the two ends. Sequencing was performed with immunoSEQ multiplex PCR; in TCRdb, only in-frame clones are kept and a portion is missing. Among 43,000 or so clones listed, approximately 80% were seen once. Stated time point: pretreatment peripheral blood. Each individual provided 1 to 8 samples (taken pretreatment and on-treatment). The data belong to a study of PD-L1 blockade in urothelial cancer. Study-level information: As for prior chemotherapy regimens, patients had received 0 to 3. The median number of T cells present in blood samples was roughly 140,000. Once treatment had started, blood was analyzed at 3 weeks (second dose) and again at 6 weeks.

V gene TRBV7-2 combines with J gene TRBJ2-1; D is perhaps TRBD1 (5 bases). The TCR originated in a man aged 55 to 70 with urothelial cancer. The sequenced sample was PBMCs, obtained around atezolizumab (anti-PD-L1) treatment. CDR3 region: CASSTPRQPWKQFF. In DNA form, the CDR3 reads TGTGCCAGCAGCACCCCCAGACAGCCCTGGAAGCAGTTCTTC.